These T cell receptor beta chains were read from a single sample in a study of blood T cell repertoires in COVID-19. Measured with immunoSEQ multiplex PCR; TCRdb has only the in-frame clones, and not every one. The profile shows approximately 250,000 clones, roughly nine tenths of them singletons. Sequencing was performed on peripheral blood. These receptor sequences come from a man aged 35 to 55 with active or convalescent COVID-19. The CDR3 runs from the conserved cysteine through the conserved F or W. D genes are given only for firm matches. Size is stated for part of the rows, as once, few or many counts, or as a class when the clone is expanded.

J: TRBJ1-4; D: -; V: TRBV30; size: -; DNA: TGTGCCTGGAGTCGTACAGGGTCAACTAATGAAAAACTGTTTTTT; CDR3: CAWSRTGSTNEKLFF
J: TRBJ1-4; D: -; V: TRBV27; size: -; DNA: TGTGCCAGCAGTTTATCGAGAGGATTTGGGGAAAAACTGTTTTTT; CDR3: CASSLSRGFGEKLFF
J: TRBJ1-2; D: -; V: TRBV15; size: -; DNA: TGTGCCACCAGCAGAGATCAGGGATATCTCTATGGCTACACCTTC; CDR3: CATSRDQGYLYGYTF
J: TRBJ2-1; D: -; V: TRBV18; size: -; DNA: TGTGCCAGCTCACCACGACAGGTCAGGGAGCAGTTCTTC; CDR3: CASSPRQVREQFF
J: TRBJ1-1; D: -; V: TRBV12-5; size: -; DNA: TGTGCTAGTAGCAACAGGGTCGGGTCGAACACTGAAGCTTTCTTT; CDR3: CASSNRVGSNTEAFF
J: TRBJ2-5; D: TRBD2; V: TRBV30; size: -; DNA: TGTGCCTGGAGAGGGACTAGCGGGAGAGAGACCCAGTACTTC; CDR3: CAWRGTSGRETQYF
J: TRBJ1-5; D: -; V: TRBV27; size: -; DNA: TGTGCCAGCAGTTTAAGGTGGCAGGGTGGTGATCAGCCCCAGCATTTT; CDR3: CASSLRWQGGDQPQHF
J: TRBJ2-1; D: -; V: TRBV9; size: -; DNA: TGTGCCAGCAGCGTAGCTTCGGTCTCTACTGAGCAGTTCTTC; CDR3: CASSVASVSTEQFF
J: TRBJ1-1; D: -; V: TRBV28; size: once; DNA: TGTGCCAGCAGCACAAACACTGAAGCTTTCTTT; CDR3: CASSTNTEAFF
J: TRBJ2-1; D: TRBD1; V: TRBV5-4; size: -; DNA: TGTGCCAGCAGCCTAGACAGGGGGAACTCCTACAATGAGCAGTTCTTC; CDR3: CASSLDRGNSYNEQFF
J: TRBJ2-7; D: TRBD2; V: TRBV5-5; size: -; DNA: TGTGCAAGCGAGGTTGGGCGGGGGAGCTCCTACGAGCAGTACTTC; CDR3: CASEVGRGSSYEQYF
J: TRBJ2-1; D: TRBD1; V: TRBV12-3/TRBV12-4; size: -; DNA: TGTGCCAGCAGAAAGGGGGCGGTAAATGAGCAGTTCTTC; CDR3: CASRKGAVNEQFF
J: TRBJ2-1; D: -; V: TRBV30; size: -; DNA: TGTGCCTGGAGTGTACTCGGGGGAGATGGCGAGCAGTTCTTC; CDR3: CAWSVLGGDGEQFF
J: TRBJ2-2; D: TRBD1; V: TRBV5-6; size: -; DNA: TGTGCCAGCAGCTCTGGACAGGGTGGGCTGTTTTTT; CDR3: CASSSGQGGLFF
J: TRBJ2-7; D: TRBD2; V: TRBV2; size: -; DNA: TGTGCCAGCAGTCCTCGGACTAGCGGGAGGGGGCTCGAGCAGTACTTC; CDR3: CASSPRTSGRGLEQYF
J: TRBJ2-1; D: -; V: TRBV28; size: -; DNA: TGTGCCACAGCAGTGGGCAGGGCGTACAATGAGCAGTTCTTC; CDR3: CATAVGRAYNEQFF
J: TRBJ1-4; D: -; V: TRBV14; size: -; DNA: TGTGCCAGCAGCCACGTCAGGGATAATGAAAAACTGTTTTTT; CDR3: CASSHVRDNEKLFF
J: TRBJ2-2; D: -; V: TRBV9; size: once; DNA: TGTGCCAGCAGCCCCAGAACCACCGGGGAGCTGTTTTTT; CDR3: CASSPRTTGELFF
J: TRBJ2-1; D: -; V: TRBV29-1; size: -; DNA: TGCAGCGTTGCAGCTGGGAGTACAATGGAGCAGTTCTTC; CDR3: CSVAAGSTMEQFF
J: TRBJ1-5; D: -; V: TRBV5-1; size: -; DNA: TGCGCCAGCAGCTTCGGCGGTTATAGCAATCAGCCCCAGCATTTT; CDR3: CASSFGGYSNQPQHF
J: TRBJ2-1; D: TRBD2; V: TRBV9; size: -; DNA: TGTGCCAGCAGCCCACGGACTAGCGGGGGGAATGAGCAGTTCTTC; CDR3: CASSPRTSGGNEQFF
J: TRBJ2-3; D: TRBD1; V: TRBV2; size: -; DNA: TGTGCCAGCAGGTCCGGGACAGTATTATCTAGCACAGATACGCAGTATTTT; CDR3: CASRSGTVLSSTDTQYF
J: TRBJ1-1; D: TRBD1; V: TRBV4-1; size: -; DNA: TGCGCCAGCAGCCAGTATGTACAGGGGGCCATGAACACTGAAGCTTTCTTT; CDR3: CASSQYVQGAMNTEAFF
J: TRBJ1-5; D: -; V: TRBV7-9; size: -; DNA: TGTGCCAGCAGCTTAGCGGGGGCAGCTCCCCAGCATTTT; CDR3: CASSLAGAAPQHF
J: TRBJ2-1; D: TRBD2; V: TRBV27; size: -; DNA: TGTGCCAGCAGCCTCCCGACTAGCGGATACAATGAGCAGTTCTTC; CDR3: CASSLPTSGYNEQFF
J: TRBJ1-3; D: TRBD1; V: TRBV11-2; size: -; DNA: TGTGCCAGCAGTTCAGTCCAGGACAGGCGCCCCCTCACCATATATTTT; CDR3: CASSSVQDRRPLTIYF
J: TRBJ1-1; D: TRBD1; V: TRBV28; size: -; DNA: TGTGCCAGCGGGACCGGGACAGCCATGAACACTGAAGCTTTCTTT; CDR3: CASGTGTAMNTEAFF
J: TRBJ2-5; D: -; V: TRBV6-6; size: once; DNA: TGTGCCAGCAGCCCACCCCGAGTCCCGCCAGAGACCCAGTACTTC; CDR3: CASSPPRVPPETQYF
J: TRBJ2-7; D: TRBD2; V: TRBV2; size: -; DNA: TGTGCCAGCAGTGGCTGGACTAGCGGCTCGAGGGAGCAGTACTTC; CDR3: CASSGWTSGSREQYF
J: TRBJ2-7; D: TRBD1; V: TRBV7-2; size: few; DNA: TGTGCCAGCAGTCAGGGGGCGCGGTACGAGCAGTACTTC; CDR3: CASSQGARYEQYF
J: TRBJ2-2; D: TRBD1; V: TRBV2; size: -; DNA: TGTGCCAGCAGCAACCGGGACAGGGGTGCCGGGGAGCTGTTTTTT; CDR3: CASSNRDRGAGELFF
J: TRBJ2-1; D: TRBD2; V: TRBV10-3; size: -; DNA: TGTGCCATCACGCCAGCGGGATATAATGAGCAGTTCTTC; CDR3: CAITPAGYNEQFF
J: TRBJ2-2; D: TRBD1; V: TRBV7-6; size: -; DNA: TGTGCCAGCAGCTCAGGGACAGGGTTCACCGGGGAGCTGTTTTTT; CDR3: CASSSGTGFTGELFF
J: TRBJ2-6; D: -; V: TRBV12-5; size: -; DNA: TGTGCTAGTGGTTTTCTAGACGTTCACTCTGGGGCCAACGTCCTGACTTTC; CDR3: CASGFLDVHSGANVLTF
J: TRBJ1-4; D: -; V: TRBV13; size: -; DNA: TGTGCCAGCAGCTTACAGGGGCCATATGAAAAACTGTTTTTT; CDR3: CASSLQGPYEKLFF
J: TRBJ2-3; D: TRBD2; V: TRBV6-5; size: -; DNA: TGTGCCAGCGAAGGGCGGGGGACCACAGATACGCAGTATTTT; CDR3: CASEGRGTTDTQYF
J: TRBJ2-7; D: -; V: TRBV5-1; size: -; DNA: TGCGCCAGCAGCTTGGCACCGGGCGAGCAGTACTTC; CDR3: CASSLAPGEQYF